This TCR beta chain was sequenced during a study of early T cells in non-severe SARS-CoV-2 infection. Unique molecular identifiers were attached to individual cDNA molecules. TCRdb independently ran MiXCR on the 5' RACE reads; one entry per CDR3 protein. This sample has 50,000 to 80,000 distinct CDR3 sequences; over 4.5% occur once, and the top ten carry approximately 5.4%. The sample holds a few counts of this clonotype. The receptor comes from an adult who was a healthcare worker with PCR-confirmed SARS-CoV-2 infection or an uninfected control (not recorded which). The source material was whole blood.

The CDR3 loop reads CASSQEGPGELFF. The CDR3 nucleotides are TGTGCCAGCAGCCAAGAGGGGCCCGGGGAGCTGTTTTTT. The rearrangement links TRBV4-2 to TRBJ2-2; maybe TRBD1 (5 bases). Germline V gene sequence: CDR1 LGHNA, CDR2 YNFKEQ. Trimming removed 0 bases at V and 6 bases at J, with 5 bases between. The CDR3 has 13 residues.